The T cell receptor (beta chain) described here comes from a study of blood T cell repertoires in COVID-19. The overall study: The United States, Italy and Spain provided the acute and convalescent COVID-19 samples. Sources were T cells, B-cell-depleted T cells, or PBMCs; the material itself was cDNA or gDNA.

Trimming removed 0 bases from V and 3 bases from J; junction bases left unmatched: 6. The CDR3 loop spans 16 amino acids. Germline V gene sequence: CDR1 KGHSH, CDR2 LQKENI. Per the original data handling: Amplified reference gene primers provided the basis for estimating nucleated cell counts. TCRdb's copy holds only in-frame clones and misses some; the assay was immunoSEQ multiplex PCR. The V and J calls and clone size were taken over from that table, and D and trimming were inferred from the DNA. The table records roughly 330,000 clones, around four fifths of them present only once. This sequence joins TRBV18 and TRBJ2-7, with 9 bases identical to TRBD2. The sequenced material came from peripheral blood. The sequence derives from a woman in her fifties or sixties with acute or convalescent COVID-19. Here the CDR3 DNA reads TGTGCCAGCTCACCACCGAGCGGGAGGAGCTACTACGAGCAGTACTTC. Protein product: CASSPPSGRSYYEQYF. The variable domain in full, with the rest retrieved from reference TRBV18 and TRBJ2-7, is NAGVMQNPRHLVRRRGQEARLRCSPMKGHSHVYWYRQLPEEGLKFMVYLQKENIIDESGMPKERFSAEFPKEGPSILRIQQVVRGDSAAYFCASSPPSGRSYYEQYFGPGTRLTVT.